A single T cell receptor (beta chain) is shown here with its context. Its antigen is not known. Assay used: immunoSEQ multiplex PCR; TCRdb lists only in-frame clones, some missing. The sample lists around 40,000 clones, 80% to 90% occurring once. These data belong to a study of a mutant IDH1 vaccine in newly diagnosed glioma. At the level of the study: Either 4-6 weeks after radiotherapy alone or alongside temozolomide, vaccination was begun. Patients were pretreated with radiotherapy, temozolomide, or both, mostly both.

As to time point: week 5, during vaccination. Doses comprised 300 ug of mutant IDH1 20-mer peptide each, plus topical imiquimod. The sequencing used PBMCs, collected from a glioma patient whose treatment included an IDH1 peptide vaccine. This TCR was sampled from a man in his forties with glioma.

CDR3 sequence: CASRQVQTQYF. The CDR3 coding sequence is TGTGCCAGCAGGCAGGTCCAGACCCAGTACTTC. The chain uses TRBV2 and TRBJ2-5; D not resolved. Germline lookup yields CDR1 SNHLY and CDR2 FYNNEI. The CDR3 loop spans 11 amino acids. V was clipped by 6 bases and J by 6 bases, with 8 bases between them.